The source of this TCR beta chain is a study of lymphopenia after photon versus proton radiotherapy. In regard to this clone: The antigen remains undetermined.

The CDR3 spans 13 residues. The junction had 3 bases not matched to a gene; V was cut back by 3 bases and J by 8 bases. Germline-derived CDR1 and CDR2 are SGHDT and YYEEEE. Study-level findings and limits: Survival link was tested only in deceased patients; proton benefit remains a possibility. Post-nadir TCR diversity decline inversely tracked overall survival among those who died. After the lymphocyte nadir, photon-treated repertoires showed oligoclonal expansion, especially of CD8+ Temra cells. Under photons, naive T cells and diversity fell while effector/memory populations rose.

Sequencing used immunoSEQ multiplex PCR; TCRdb keeps in-frame clones, though not all of them. Among around 20,000 clones, 75% to 95% were seen once, and the ten largest hold approximately 6.1%. This sequence originates from a man between 60 and 70 years old with pancreatic cancer. The material was peripheral blood, obtained from a patient treated with photon-based radiotherapy. The chain couples TRBV5-6 to TRBJ2-4; 9 bases are a match to TRBD1. CDR3 sequence: CASSWDRVDIQYF. The CDR3 DNA sequence: TGTGCCAGCAGCTGGGACAGGGTGGACATTCAGTACTTC.